This record covers a single TCR beta chain. This clonotype has a handful of counts. Its binding antigen is unknown. No base quality values were provided; no much bigger clone lies one nucleotide off. The sample's time point label, decoded: healthy volunteer bleed at 6 weeks. Total RNA was extracted from unfractionated whole blood that had been collected in Tempus Blood RNA tubes. As TCR sequencing controls, roughly 5 healthy volunteers were used, with blood taken at day 0, 2 weeks and 6 weeks. This sample is part of a study of human T cells and chemical hapten exposure (dated by TCRdb to the early 2020s). Background on the whole study: Libraries were pooled for sequencing, and per-sample TCR yields varied mainly because of small differences in library volumes within the pool. The study tracked peripheral blood TCR repertoire changes in vivo during primary and secondary sensitization to the hapten diphenylcyclopropenone (DPC) in alopecia patients. For every blood RNA sample, sequencing covered both the TCR alpha and TCR beta chains. Findings and caveats that apply to the study as a whole: The number of TCRs above 1 in 1000 frequency did not change with DPC sensitization; there was no evidence of global repertoire structure alterations. Repeated subsampling changed both the strength of the expansion versus patch-test correlation and the threshold at which the correlation became significant.

CDR1 GTSNPN and CDR2 SVGIG are derived from the germline V gene (reference sequence). V is cut by 3 bases and J by 3 bases, and the space between the germline ends is 12 bases. The CDR3 numbers 14 residues from cysteine through phenylalanine. Just CDR3 DNA is preserved here, 42 bases in frame from base 1. Library preparation was by RACE. The sample was run on a NextSeq 500. During library preparation, unique molecular identifiers were attached to individual cDNA molecules so that TCRs could be counted in a quantitative, reproducible way. Concerning the study's data processing: Samples had a median of approximately 93,000 TCRs, with a range from roughly 23,224 to 700,000. The Decombinator software suite was used to annotate the V, J and CDR3 of the TCR reads. Every sample was subsampled to the same number of TCRs (28,000) for the PS versus PT1 abundance plots. Expanded TCRs were defined as absent before sensitization and observed at least eight times at the 2-week time point. TCRdb reprocessed the public reads (quality trimming at Q25 with fastp, clone calling with MiXCR) and kept in-frame beta chains. Here each entry gathers all rows of one CDR3 protein and keeps the most common genes and DNA. The authors' filters were not applied to this entry. Counted in this sample were more than 60,000 distinct CDR3 sequences; 7% to 9% of them appeared once. Jointly, the top ten make up less than 2% of the sample.

This sequence was found in a male donor in good health. Some clones in this sample may be carry-over from other donors' samples. The rearrangement combines TRBV30 with TRBJ1-5; TRBD1 might be the D gene, on 6 matching bases. Material: whole blood. The nucleotides are TGTGCCTGGAGCCCCGGACAGTTCAATCAGCCCCAGCATTTT. Translated, it reads CAWSPGQFNQPQHF.